A selection of T cell receptor beta chains follows, all from one sample in a study of blood T cell repertoires in COVID-19. This table comes from immunoSEQ multiplex PCR, and its TCRdb copy is limited to in-frame clones, with some not included. The sample records 75,000 to 100,000 clones, approximately 89% being singletons. Sequenced: peripheral blood. Receptor source: a human donor in a cohort sampled during active COVID-19. CDR3s include the opening cysteine and the closing phenylalanine or tryptophan. D genes are given only for firm matches. Clone size is shown for a subset of rows, as once, few, many or a class of expanded clone.

cdr3_aa cdr3_nt j_call v_call clone_size d_call
CASSLPERPYEQYF TGCGCCAGCAGCCTACCTGAGCGTCCCTACGAGCAGTACTTC TRBJ2-7 TRBV4-1 - -
CASSLVGKGDTGELFF TGCGCCAGCAGCTTGGTCGGGAAAGGAGACACCGGGGAGCTGTTTTTT TRBJ2-2 TRBV5-1 - -
CASSGGQGFGYEFF TGTGCCAGCAGTGGAGGACAGGGGTTTGGGTATGAATTCTTC TRBJ2-1 TRBV2 - TRBD1
CASSYSSPRGRASPLHF TGTGCCAGCAGTTACTCGAGCCCCAGGGGGCGAGCCTCACCCCTCCACTTT TRBJ1-6 TRBV6-2/TRBV6-3 - TRBD1
CASYIRDRGRGYTF TGTGCCAGTTACATCCGGGACAGGGGACGAGGCTACACCTTC TRBJ1-2 TRBV6-5 - TRBD1
CASSLVRRERYTGELFF TGCGCCAGCAGCTTGGTAAGGCGGGAGAGATACACCGGGGAGCTGTTTTTT TRBJ2-2 TRBV5-1 - TRBD2
CASSFAGAVTGNTIYF TGTGCCAGCAGCTTCGCAGGGGCTGTGACTGGAAACACCATATATTTT TRBJ1-3 TRBV7-2 - -
CASTKAGAGDIYNEQFF TGTGCCAGCACGAAAGCAGGGGCGGGAGATATTTACAATGAGCAGTTCTTC TRBJ2-1 TRBV9 - -
CASSPGVLSNQPQHF TGTGCCAGCTCACCCGGGGTACTTAGCAATCAGCCCCAGCATTTT TRBJ1-5 TRBV18 - -
CASSLAPSTDTQYF TGTGCCAGCAGCTTGGCTCCTTCCACAGATACGCAGTATTTT TRBJ2-3 TRBV5-5 - -
CASSSGERLVAGELFF TGTGCCAGCAGCTCAGGGGAGCGATTAGTTGCCGGGGAGCTGTTTTTT TRBJ2-2 TRBV7-3 - -
CASSSTPGTWGNYGYTF TGCGCCAGCAGCTCAACCCCCGGGACATGGGGAAACTATGGCTACACCTTC TRBJ1-2 TRBV5-1 once -
CASSRRAGRDTDTQYF TGTGCCAGCAGCCGCAGAGCGGGGAGAGACACAGATACGCAGTATTTT TRBJ2-3 TRBV4-2 - TRBD2
CASSPRGQTLNTEAFF TGTGCCAGCTCACCACGGGGACAGACCCTGAACACTGAAGCTTTCTTT TRBJ1-1 TRBV18 - TRBD1
CASSRDREETQYF TGTGCCAGTAGCCGGGACAGGGAGGAGACCCAGTACTTC TRBJ2-5 TRBV19 - TRBD1
CASSTETEAFF TGTGCCAGCAGCACAGAGACAGAAGCTTTCTTT TRBJ1-1 TRBV12-3/TRBV12-4 - -
CASSLSAGQGPGETNEKLFF TGTGCCAGCAGTTTATCGGCGGGACAGGGGCCCGGTGAGACTAATGAAAAACTGTTTTTT TRBJ1-4 TRBV27 - TRBD1
CASSLFRLGTGSNTEAFF TGTGCCAGCAGCTTATTTAGGTTGGGGACAGGTTCGAACACTGAAGCTTTCTTT TRBJ1-1 TRBV7-6 - TRBD1
CASSKGFSGANVLTF TGTGCCAGCAGTAAGGGGTTCTCTGGGGCCAACGTCCTGACTTTC TRBJ2-6 TRBV11-3 - -
CASSLDRDSSNTGELFF TGTGCCAGCAGCTTAGACCGGGACAGTTCGAACACCGGGGAGCTGTTTTTT TRBJ2-2 TRBV11-3 - TRBD1
CATSDPTDRGRPYEQYF TGTGCCACCAGTGATCCGACTGACAGGGGGCGGCCCTACGAGCAGTACTTC TRBJ2-7 TRBV24-1 - TRBD1
CASSRSAPSQGTGELFF TGTGCCAGCAGCCGCTCCGCTCCGAGTCAGGGCACCGGGGAGCTGTTTTTT TRBJ2-2 TRBV4-2 - -
CASARAGMTGGRFTGELFF TGTGCCAGCGCTCGAGCAGGGATGACGGGAGGGCGGTTCACCGGGGAGCTGTTTTTT TRBJ2-2 TRBV3-1/TRBV3-2 - TRBD2
CASSFGQGVAFF TGTGCCAGCAGCTTTGGACAGGGGGTAGCTTTCTTT TRBJ1-1 TRBV13 - TRBD1
CASTPQGTGYLQPQHF TGTGCCAGCACCCCTCAGGGGACAGGGTACCTTCAGCCCCAGCATTTT TRBJ1-5 TRBV7-2 - TRBD1
CASSTQGNTEAFF TGTGCCAGCAGCACACAGGGGAACACTGAAGCTTTCTTT TRBJ1-1 TRBV25-1 - -
CASGLGLAEYTNEQFF TGTGCTAGTGGTTTGGGACTAGCGGAATATACAAATGAGCAGTTCTTC TRBJ2-1 TRBV12-5 - TRBD2
CASSPDRGYGYTF TGTGCCAGTAGTCCGGACAGGGGTTATGGCTACACCTTC TRBJ1-2 TRBV19 - TRBD1
CASSQTESGELFF TGTGCCAGCAGCCAAACGGAGAGCGGGGAGCTGTTTTTT TRBJ2-2 TRBV3-1/TRBV3-2 - -
CASSQEIGGGDTQYF TGTGCCAGCAGCCAAGAGATTGGCGGAGGGGATACGCAGTATTTT TRBJ2-3 TRBV14 - -
CASSPGPAGVYEQYF TGTGCCAGCAGCCCCGGACCAGCGGGGGTCTACGAGCAGTACTTC TRBJ2-7 TRBV28 - TRBD2
CASSLGLAGEGETQYF TGTGCCAGCAGCTTAGGGCTAGCGGGAGAGGGGGAGACCCAGTACTTC TRBJ2-5 TRBV7-3 - TRBD2
CASSEALAGAGDTQYF TGTGCCAGCAGTGAAGCGCTAGCGGGAGCGGGAGATACGCAGTATTTT TRBJ2-3 TRBV2 - TRBD2